The clone carrying this T cell receptor (beta chain) was observed a few times. The data belong to a study of T cells after yellow fever vaccination. TCRdb passed the 5' RACE reads through MiXCR, listing each CDR3 protein once. The repertoire holds 500,000 to 650,000 distinct CDR3 sequences, with around 17% as singletons. The receptor was derived from a man aged 18-30 years who received the YFV17D yellow fever vaccine. This specimen consisted of PBMCs, obtained 5 days after the first yellow fever vaccination.

The CDR3 bases are TGTGCCAGCAGCGCCTGGGACGGCTATGGCTACACCTTC. Translated, it gives CASSAWDGYGYTF. The gene calls are TRBV6-1 and TRBJ1-2, with D maybe TRBD1 (5 bases). Between the trimmed V and J ends, which lost 6 bases and 4 bases, there was a span of 12 bases. Germline V gene lookup returns CDR1 MNHNS and CDR2 SASEGT. CDR3 length: 13 residues.